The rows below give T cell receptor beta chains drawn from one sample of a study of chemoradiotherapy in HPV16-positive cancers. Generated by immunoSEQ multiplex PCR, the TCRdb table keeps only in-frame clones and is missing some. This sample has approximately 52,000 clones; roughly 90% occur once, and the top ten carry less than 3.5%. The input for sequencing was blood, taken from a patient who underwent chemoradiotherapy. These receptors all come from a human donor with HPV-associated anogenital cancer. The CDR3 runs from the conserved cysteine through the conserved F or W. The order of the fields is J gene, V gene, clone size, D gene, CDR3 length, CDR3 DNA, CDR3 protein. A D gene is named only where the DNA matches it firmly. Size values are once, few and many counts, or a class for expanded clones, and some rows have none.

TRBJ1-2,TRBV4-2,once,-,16,TGTGCCAGCAGCCAAGCGATTGGGGGGCCAGCAATGGGCTACACCTTC,CASSQAIGGPAMGYTF
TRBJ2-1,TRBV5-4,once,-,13,TGTGCCAGCAGCTCAGGGCAGGGCAATGAGCAGTTCTTC,CASSSGQGNEQFF
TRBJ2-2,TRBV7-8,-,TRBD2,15,TGTGCCAGCAGCCCGGGAGCGGGAGCGACCGGGGAGCTGTTTTTT,CASSPGAGATGELFF
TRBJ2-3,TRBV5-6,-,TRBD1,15,TGTGCCAGCAGTAAACAGGGGGCCGGCACAGATACGCAGTATTTT,CASSKQGAGTDTQYF
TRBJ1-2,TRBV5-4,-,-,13,TGTGCCAGCAGCTTGGCCTCCACGTATGGCTACACCTTC,CASSLASTYGYTF
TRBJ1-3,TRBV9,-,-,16,TGTGCCAGCAGCCCCACATTCGGGCGGAGTGGAAACACCATATATTTT,CASSPTFGRSGNTIYF
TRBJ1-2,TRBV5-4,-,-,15,TGTGCCAGCAGTTCGACCGGCAGGGGTAACTATGGCTACACCTTC,CASSSTGRGNYGYTF
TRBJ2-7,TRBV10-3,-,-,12,TGTGCCATCAGTCTTGGAGGTTACGAGCAGTACTTC,CAISLGGYEQYF
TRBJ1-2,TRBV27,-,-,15,TGTGCCAGCAGTTTATCGACAAGAACTAACTATGGCTACACCTTC,CASSLSTRTNYGYTF
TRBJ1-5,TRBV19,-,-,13,TGTGCCACCTCGGACATTCTCAATCAGCCCCAGCATTTT,CATSDILNQPQHF
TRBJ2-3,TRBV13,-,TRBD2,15,TGTGCCAGCCGACTAGCGGGAGGGCCAGGGGGTACGCAGTATTTT,CASRLAGGPGGTQYF